This T cell receptor beta chain was sequenced during a study of graft-versus-host responses after intestinal transplantation. General observations from the study: GvH clones were identified in recipient marrow, with some first appearing in ileum or blood.

V was clipped by 2 bases and J by 9 bases; unmatched bases: 4. The CDR3 loop spans 13 amino acids. Germline V CDR1 and CDR2: SGHNT, YYREEE (reference sequence). Some clones are missing from TCRdb's copy, which holds only in-frame ones; the method was immunoSEQ multiplex PCR. The data hold about 64,000 clones, with 90% observed a single time. This clone has just one count. What it recognizes is unknown. The sequence derives from a human donor who was the organ donor for an intestinal transplant. The sample in question was unstimulated CD8+ T cells sorted from spleen or lymph node cells, obtained before transplant. The J gene is TRBJ2-4, the V gene TRBV5-4; 8 positions agree with TRBD1. The CDR3 protein is CASSLLQGGIQYF. DNA of the CDR3: TGTGCCAGCAGCTTATTACAGGGGGGCATTCAGTACTTC.